The 6 T cell receptor beta chains below come from one sample, sequenced in a study of PD-1 blockade in classical Hodgkin lymphoma. The protocol was immunoSEQ multiplex PCR, while the TCRdb copy is restricted to in-frame clones and leaves out a portion. The table includes more than 90,000 clones, around nine tenths detected once. With no exception, relapse followed autologous stem cell transplantation in all patients, and brentuximab vedotin exposure varied. This specimen consisted of peripheral blood mononuclear cells (PBMCs), obtained before the second cycle of nivolumab. These receptor sequences come from a human donor with classical Hodgkin lymphoma.

This sequence joins TRBV5-1 and TRBJ2-7; D uncertain. CDR1 and CDR2 from the germline V gene are SGHRS and YFSETQ. The CDR3 covers 12 residues. Trimming removed 0 bases from V and 5 bases from J, with 6 bases in between. CDR3 bases: TGCGCCAGCAGCTTGGATCAGGACGAGCAGTACTTC. Its translation: CASSLDQDEQYF.

This chain uses TRBV28 with TRBJ2-1; 7 bases are shared with TRBD2. V was clipped by 3 bases and J by 5 bases; unmatched bases: 4. This CDR3 has 14 amino acids. In germline, CDR1 is MDHEN, CDR2 SYDVKM. In nucleotides, the CDR3 is TGTGCCAGCAGTTTCCGACTAGCAAACAATGAGCAGTTCTTC. This codes for CASSFRLANNEQFF.

This chain uses TRBV7-2 with TRBJ2-1; perhaps TRBD2 as D (6 bases). This CDR3 has 15 amino acids. In germline, CDR1 is SGHTA, CDR2 FQGNSA. V was clipped by 4 bases and J by 9 bases, with 19 bases between them. The CDR3 sequence is CASSSGGAPTGEQFF. CDR3 DNA: TGTGCCAGCAGCTCCGGCGGGGCACCGACCGGTGAGCAGTTCTTC.

This clone came up a few times. The chain carries TRBV10-2 and TRBJ1-1; D possibly corresponds to TRBD1 (5 bases). V lost 7 bases, J lost 6 bases, and 9 bases lay in between. The CDR3 covers 11 residues. Germline values: CDR1 WSHSY, CDR2 SAAADI. CDR3: CASMQGAEAFF. For the CDR3, the DNA is TGCGCCAGCATGCAAGGGGCTGAAGCTTTCTTT.

J is TRBJ1-2 and V is TRBV19; unclear D gene. V was cut by 9 bases and J by 5 bases, with 22 bases left in between. The CDR3 has 15 amino acids. The germline V gene has CDR1 LNHDA and CDR2 SQIVND (reference sequence). The CDR3 region is CASTPIDHRGYGYTF. Here the CDR3 DNA reads TGTGCCAGCACACCTATCGATCACCGAGGGTATGGCTACACCTTC.

This CDR3 is CASSLAGVQGNYGYTF. CDR3 DNA: TGTGCCAGCAGCTTAGCAGGGGTCCAAGGGAACTATGGCTACACCTTC. The rearrangement uses TRBV2 and TRBJ1-2, with a weak D call TRBD1 (6 bases). V lost 6 bases and J lost 2, with 19 bases in between. Germline V gene sequence: CDR1 SNHLY, CDR2 FYNNEI. This CDR3 comprises 16 residues.